This T cell receptor beta chain was sequenced during a study of monozygotic twins with inflammatory bowel disease. With eight separate reactions per sample, the authors made cDNA. Reprocessing the 5' RACE reads, TCRdb reports a single entry for every CDR3 protein and omits DNA. Found here are 310,000 or so distinct CDR3 sequences; the top ten clones hold approximately 2%. Study findings and constraints: Telling apart the different T cell subtypes was not possible.

The CDR3 totals 16 residues. Per germline, CDR1 SGHRS and CDR2 YFSETQ. Comments on this clonotype: Its specificity is not known.

The rearrangement uses TRBV5-1 and TRBJ2-5; the D gene TCRdb calls, TRBD2, cannot be checked with no DNA. This receptor was obtained from a human donor with ulcerative colitis or Crohn's disease, or a healthy co-twin of an affected twin (not recorded which). What was sequenced was blood. The CDR3 loop reads CASSLGLAGGIETQYF.